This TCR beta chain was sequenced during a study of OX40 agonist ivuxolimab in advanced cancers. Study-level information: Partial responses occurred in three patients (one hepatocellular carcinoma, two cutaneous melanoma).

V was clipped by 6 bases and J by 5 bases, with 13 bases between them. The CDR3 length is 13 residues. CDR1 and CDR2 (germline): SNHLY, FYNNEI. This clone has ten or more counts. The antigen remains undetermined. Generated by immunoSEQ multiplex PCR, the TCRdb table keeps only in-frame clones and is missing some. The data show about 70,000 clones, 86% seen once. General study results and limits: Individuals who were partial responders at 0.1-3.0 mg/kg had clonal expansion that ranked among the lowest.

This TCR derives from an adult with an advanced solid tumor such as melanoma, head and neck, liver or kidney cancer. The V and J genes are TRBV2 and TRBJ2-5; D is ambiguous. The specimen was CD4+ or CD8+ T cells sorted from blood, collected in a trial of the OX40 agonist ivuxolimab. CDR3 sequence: CASRAGPGETQYF. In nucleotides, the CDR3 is TGTGCCAGCAGGGCCGGCCCTGGGGAGACCCAGTACTTC. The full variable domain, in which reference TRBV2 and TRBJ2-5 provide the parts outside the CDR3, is EPEVTQTPSHQVTQMGQEVILRCVPISNHLYFYWYRQILGQKVEFLVSFYNNEISEKSEIFDDQFSVERPDGSNFTLKIRSTKLEDSAMYFCASRAGPGETQYFGPGTRLLVL.